These 28 T cell receptor beta chains originate from one sample sequenced in a study of shared clonotypes between healthy human individuals. TCRdb's copy holds only in-frame clones and misses some; the assay was immunoSEQ multiplex PCR. The table records 2 million to 2.5 million clones, around 95% of them present only once. The sequenced sample consisted of naive CD4+ T cells sorted from blood. The subset was: CD45RA+ positively selected. The receptors were gathered from a man aged 18 to 30 in good health.

The CDR3 protein is CASSLTGGANQPQHF. CDR3 nucleotides: TGCGCCAGCAGCCTGACGGGGGGGGCAAATCAGCCCCAGCATTTT. The rearrangement joins TRBV5-1 to TRBJ1-5, with a possible D match to TRBD1 (6 bases). The germline V gene encodes CDR1 SGHRS and CDR2 YFSETQ. V lost 4 bases and J lost 4, with 15 bases in between. The CDR3 covers 15 residues.

The V and J genes are TRBV2 and TRBJ2-2, with 7 bases identical to TRBD1. The CDR3 covers 15 residues. Germline CDR1 SNHLY, CDR2 FYNNEI. V dropped 4 bases and J dropped 2; count of bases not matched to a gene: 4. Here the CDR3 DNA reads TGTGCCAGCAGTGGCAGGGGGAAAAACACCGGGGAGCTGTTTTTT. As protein: CASSGRGKNTGELFF. Drawing the rest from reference TRBV2 and TRBJ2-2, the complete variable domain is EPEVTQTPSHQVTQMGQEVILRCVPISNHLYFYWYRQILGQKVEFLVSFYNNEISEKSEIFDDQFSVERPDGSNFTLKIRSTKLEDSAMYFCASSGRGKNTGELFFGEGSRLTVL.

This chain connects TRBV6-1 to TRBJ2-7, with D perhaps matching TRBD2 (6 bases). The CDR3 is 15 residues long. The germline CDR1 and CDR2 sequences are MNHNS and SASEGT. Between the trimmed V and J ends, which lost 4 bases and 7 bases, there was a span of 20 bases. The CDR3 protein is CASSGHDRPGEEQYF. As DNA, the CDR3 is TGTGCCAGCAGTGGCCACGACCGGCCGGGGGAGGAGCAGTACTTC.

The chain joins TRBV6-1 to TRBJ1-2; no definite D call. The CDR3 contains 13 residues. Trimming shortened V by 4 bases and J by 4 bases, and 10 bases separated the two germline ends. CDR1 is MNHNS and CDR2 is SASEGT in the germline V gene. CDR3 protein: CASSAETVYGYTF. CDR3 sequence (DNA): TGTGCCAGCAGTGCCGAGACGGTCTATGGCTACACCTTC.

The V and J genes are TRBV7-2 and TRBJ2-1; 7 nucleotides match TRBD1. This CDR3 region has 15 residues. The trim removed 5 bases at V and 1 base at J, leaving 5 bases unmatched. Germline CDR1 and CDR2: SGHTA and FQGNSA. DNA of the CDR3: TGTGCCAGCAGCATCCGACAGGGATCCTACAATGAGCAGTTCTTC. Translation: CASSIRQGSYNEQFF.

The chain employs TRBV19 and TRBJ2-6, with TRBD1 identical over 9 bases. The CDR3 has 15 amino acids. CDR1 is LNHDA and CDR2 is SQIVND in the germline V gene (reference sequence). Here the CDR3 DNA reads TGTGCAGCGGGACAGGGCAAGTCTGGGGCCAACGTCCTGACTTTC. Encoded protein: CAAGQGKSGANVLTF.

The V and J genes are TRBV5-1 and TRBJ2-3, with TRBD1 identical over 8 bases. Trimming took 0 bases from V and 3 from J; bases not matched to a gene: 6. This CDR3 comprises 16 residues. CDR1 and CDR2 from the germline V gene are SGHRS and YFSETQ. DNA of the CDR3: TGCGCCAGCAGCTTGGATGCAGGGGGCAGGACAGATACGCAGTATTTT. This encodes CASSLDAGGRTDTQYF.

The chain uses TRBV5-4 and TRBJ2-7, with no clear D. V lost 5 bases and J 0 bases, leaving 12 bases between the germline ends. CDR3 length: 14 amino acids. CDR1 is SGHNT and CDR2 is YYREEE in the germline V gene (reference sequence). CDR3 bases: TGTGCCAGCAGTTCTCCCGTCAGCTCCTACGAGCAGTACTTC. This gives the protein CASSSPVSSYEQYF. The whole variable domain, remainder taken from reference TRBV5-4 and TRBJ2-7, is ETGVTQSPTHLIKTRGQQVTLRCSSQSGHNTVSWYQQALGQGPQFIFQYYREEENGRGNFPPRFSGLQFPNYSSELNVNALELDDSALYLCASSSPVSSYEQYFGPGTRLTVT.

The chain has TRBV28 and TRBJ2-1, with D uncertain. The CDR3 is 15 residues long. The V gene lost 2 bases and the J gene lost 3 bases, with 11 bases spanning the gap. Looked up from germline, CDR1 is MDHEN and CDR2 is SYDVKM. CDR3 bases: TGTGCCAGCAGTTTAGCTCAGCGATACTACAATGAGCAGTTCTTC. Protein: CASSLAQRYYNEQFF.

The chain combines TRBV6-6 with TRBJ2-6; D not resolved. V lost 5 bases and J lost 0, with 8 bases in between. The CDR3 length is 15 residues. Germline lookup yields CDR1 MNHNY and CDR2 SVGAGI (reference sequence). In DNA, the CDR3 is TGTGCCAGCAGTGACCACAGCTCTGGGGCCAACGTCCTGACTTTC. It codes for CASSDHSSGANVLTF.

The V and J genes are TRBV5-1 and TRBJ1-1; 9 bases fit TRBD1. The CDR3 runs to 16 residues. V shed 4 bases and J 0 bases; nucleotides not matched to a gene: 7. Looked up from germline, CDR1 is SGHRS and CDR2 is YFSETQ. CDR3 region: CASSGVGTGMNTEAFF. The DNA of the CDR3 is TGCGCCAGCAGCGGGGTAGGGACAGGGATGAACACTGAAGCTTTCTTT.

The rearrangement joins TRBV7-9 to TRBJ2-7; D call uncertain. The CDR3 runs to 15 residues. CDR1 is SEHNR, CDR2 FQNEAQ, per germline (reference sequence). The V and J ends lost 5 bases and 0 bases respectively, with 14 bases between them. CDR3 loop: CASSPDPTDSYEQYF. CDR3 sequence (DNA): TGTGCCAGCAGCCCCGACCCAACAGACTCCTACGAGCAGTACTTC.

The chain combines TRBV27 with TRBJ1-6, with D tentatively TRBD1 (6 bases). Germline lookup yields CDR1 MNHEY and CDR2 SMNVEV (reference sequence). With 4 bases removed from V and 6 bases from J, the gap between germline ends came to 19 bases. The CDR3 has 17 amino acids. The CDR3 protein is CASSSIEGRGFNSPLHF. The CDR3 DNA reads TGTGCCAGCAGTTCCATCGAGGGAAGGGGGTTTAATTCACCCCTCCACTTT.

The V and J genes are TRBV6-1 and TRBJ1-1; the match to TRBD1 covers 10 bases. The CDR3 runs 15 residues. V lost 4 bases and J lost 1; bases outside the gene matches: 3. Germline-derived CDR1 and CDR2 are MNHNS and SASEGT. CDR3 protein: CASSGRDRGNTEAFF. CDR3 DNA: TGTGCCAGCAGTGGGCGGGACAGGGGGAACACTGAAGCTTTCTTT.

This chain connects TRBV30 to TRBJ1-5; 12 nucleotides agree with TRBD1. This CDR3 contains 19 residues. V gave up 3 bases and J gave up 6 bases; unmatched junction bases: 18. Germline loops: CDR1 GTSNPN, CDR2 SVGIG (reference sequence). This CDR3 reads CAWRAKPGQGAVGGQPQHF. The CDR3 nucleotides are TGTGCCTGGAGGGCGAAACCGGGACAGGGGGCTGTTGGTGGTCAGCCCCAGCATTTT.

In regard to this clone: Other DNA sequences within the sample encode an identical CDR3. The chain links TRBV19 to TRBJ2-2, with D possibly being TRBD1 (5 bases). CDR1 is LNHDA and CDR2 is SQIVND in the germline V gene (reference sequence). Trimming left V 5 bases short and J 4 bases short, with 8 bases between. The CDR3 contains 13 residues. The CDR3 DNA follows: TGTGCCAGTAGTTCGCAGGGCACCGGGGAGCTGTTTTTT. This encodes CASSSQGTGELFF.

Here the CDR3 reads CASSPGLAVRETQYF. In DNA form, the CDR3 reads TGCGCCAGCAGTCCGGGACTAGCGGTCCGAGAGACCCAGTACTTC. The chain combines TRBV10-2 with TRBJ2-5; 11 bases map to TRBD2. V lost 5 bases, J lost 4 bases, and 6 bases stayed unmatched. The germline V gene has CDR1 WSHSY and CDR2 SAAADI. CDR3 size: 15 residues.

Concerning this clone: The sample holds other DNA sequences that translate to the same CDR3. This sequence joins TRBV5-1 and TRBJ1-2; 11 bases are a match to TRBD1. The CDR3 contains 14 residues. V was pared by 4 bases and J by 7 bases, with 6 bases of the junction left unmatched. Germline V gives CDR1 SGHRS, CDR2 YFSETQ. The CDR3 DNA follows: TGCGCCAGCAGCCCTGGACAGGGGGCGGGTGGCTACACCTTC. Amino acids: CASSPGQGAGGYTF.

This clone was observed once. The chain joins TRBV30 to TRBJ2-3, with TRBD2 identical over 10 bases. V dropped 5 bases and J dropped 1; count of bases not matched to a gene: 6. The germline CDR1 and CDR2 sequences are GTSNPN and SVGIG (reference sequence). The CDR3 is 15 residues long. CDR3 coding DNA: TGTGCCTGGGCCGGGACTAGCGAACGCACAGATACGCAGTATTTT. It codes for CAWAGTSERTDTQYF.

The genes are TRBV7-9 and TRBJ2-2; 10 bases agree with TRBD2. Germline assignment: CDR1 SEHNR and CDR2 FQNEAQ (reference sequence). The CDR3 has 15 residues. The V segment lost 5 bases and the J segment 4 bases; nucleotides outside the gene matches: 4. As DNA, the CDR3 is TGTGCCAGCAGCCGGGGACTAGCGCTCACCGGGGAGCTGTTTTTT. This sequence encodes CASSRGLALTGELFF.

This chain joins TRBV5-1 and TRBJ2-1; D might be TRBD2 (6 bases). Per germline, CDR1 SGHRS and CDR2 YFSETQ. Trimming took 3 bases from V and 1 from J, leaving 11 bases between them. The CDR3 runs 15 residues. CDR3 sequence (DNA): TGCGCCAGCAGCTCCCCTGGGGGGTCCTACAATGAGCAGTTCTTC. Its translation: CASSSPGGSYNEQFF.

V usage is TRBV5-1 and J usage is TRBJ1-1; D ambiguous. The CDR3 sequence is 13 residues long. Germline V gene sequence: CDR1 SGHRS, CDR2 YFSETQ. The V gene lost 5 bases and the J gene lost 1 base, with 9 bases spanning the gap. This CDR3 reads CASRNEGNTEAFF. Here the CDR3 DNA reads TGCGCCAGCAGAAATGAGGGGAACACTGAAGCTTTCTTT.

V and J are TRBV10-3 and TRBJ2-7; TRBD2 matches 11 bases. The V gene end was trimmed by 5 bases and the J gene end by 2 bases; junction bases not matched to a gene: 5. This CDR3 comprises 15 residues. Germline V gene sequence: CDR1 ENHRY, CDR2 SYGVKD. The CDR3 loop is CAISFGTSGTYEQYF. CDR3 sequence (DNA): TGTGCCATCAGTTTCGGGACTAGCGGCACCTACGAGCAGTACTTC.

The chain is built from TRBV5-6 and TRBJ2-3, with TRBD2 matching 9 bases. The ends lost 4 bases at V and 4 bases at J; junction bases unmatched: 10. CDR1 and CDR2 from the germline V gene are SGHDT and YYEEEE. This CDR3 comprises 16 residues. CDR3 sequence (DNA): TGTGCCAGCAGCGGGTTAGCGGGAGTTGGCGCAGATACGCAGTATTTT. It encodes CASSGLAGVGADTQYF. Filled out from reference TRBV5-6 and TRBJ2-3, the complete variable domain reads DAGVTQSPTHLIKTRGQQVTLRCSPKSGHDTVSWYQQALGQGPQFIFQYYEEEERQRGNFPDRFSGHQFPNYSSELNVNALLLGDSALYLCASSGLAGVGADTQYFGPGTRLTVL.

The CDR3 DNA follows: TGTGCCAGCACCGATGACCCTGACTACCCTGAGCAGTTCTTC. As protein: CASTDDPDYPEQFF. The chain links TRBV6-1 to TRBJ2-1, with D possibly TRBD2 on 5 matching bases. Trimming removed 7 bases at V and 9 bases at J, with 19 bases between. The germline V gene encodes CDR1 MNHNS and CDR2 SASEGT. This CDR3 spans 14 amino acids.

The rearrangement uses TRBV6-6 and TRBJ1-2; perhaps TRBD1 as D (6 bases). Trimming stripped 2 bases from V and 1 base from J, with 11 bases between. The CDR3 length is 15 residues. Germline V gene sequence: CDR1 MNHNY, CDR2 SVGAGI (reference sequence). The CDR3 nucleotides read TGTGCCAGCAGTTACGGCGGGGGCGGTAACTATGGCTACACCTTC. Its protein is CASSYGGGGNYGYTF.

V is TRBV19 and J is TRBJ1-2; 9 positions match TRBD1. The CDR3 is 18 residues long. Germline assignment: CDR1 LNHDA and CDR2 SQIVND (reference sequence). V lost 2 bases to trimming and J lost 0 bases; unmatched junction nucleotides: 10. DNA of the CDR3: TGTGCCAGTAGTATAAGGCCGGACAGGGGAACCCCTAACTATGGCTACACCTTC. Amino acid sequence: CASSIRPDRGTPNYGYTF.

The genes are TRBV25-1 and TRBJ2-7; D not certain. Germline CDR1 and CDR2: MGHDK and SYGVNS. The CDR3 loop spans 15 amino acids. The V end lost 1 base, the J end lost 3 bases, and 13 bases lay between the germline ends. The DNA for the CDR3 is TGTGCCAGCAGTGAATCTGGCGGATTAGGCTACGAGCAGTACTTC. Translated: CASSESGGLGYEQYF.